Each of the 8 T cell receptor beta chains below was sequenced from the same sample in a study of CD8 T cells in Susac syndrome. 0.5 to 1 ug RNA was reverse transcribed with random hexamers. TCRdb reprocessed the immunoSEQ multiplex PCR reads with MiXCR, giving one entry per CDR3 protein. The table has more than 110,000 distinct CDR3 sequences, about 93% seen once. Sample: CD8+ T cells from PBMCs. The receptors come from a human donor in good health.

The chain uses TRBV28 and TRBJ2-4, with 13 bases fitting TRBD2. Germline CDR1 reads MDHEN; CDR2 reads SYDVKM. V gave up 4 bases and J gave up 8 bases; unmatched junction bases: 11. The CDR3 extends over 17 amino acids. This CDR3 reads CASSSSLAGGPSDIQYF. For the CDR3, the DNA is TGTGCCAGCAGTTCCTCACTAGCGGGAGGGCCCTCGGACATTCAGTACTTC. The complete variable domain, with remaining parts taken from reference TRBV28 and TRBJ2-4, reads DVKVTQSSRYLVKRTGEKVFLECVQDMDHENMFWYRQDPGLGLRLIYFSYDVKMKEKGDIPEGYSVSREKKERFSLILESASTNQTSMYLCASSSSLAGGPSDIQYFGAGTRLSVL.

The V and J genes are TRBV5-1 and TRBJ2-7; the D gene is possibly TRBD2 (5 bases). Germline CDR1 is SGHRS and CDR2 is YFSETQ. Trimming removed 5 bases at V and 3 bases at J, with 12 bases between. The CDR3 runs to 13 residues. CDR3 sequence (DNA): TGCGCCAGCAGTCTCGCCCGGGACTACGAGCAGTACTTC. Translated: CASSLARDYEQYF.

This chain links TRBV12-3 or TRBV12-4 with TRBJ1-5; maybe TRBD1 (5 bases). This CDR3 has 15 residues. The V end lost 6 bases, the J end lost 0 bases, and 12 bases lay between the germline ends. CDR3 sequence reads: CASRPGTDSNQPQHF. In DNA, the CDR3 is TGTGCCAGCAGACCGGGGACGGATAGCAATCAGCCCCAGCATTTT.

The J gene is TRBJ2-5, the V gene TRBV23-1; D is tentatively TRBD1 or TRBD2 (5 bases each). TRBV23-1 is an open reading frame, and its role is uncertain. The CDR3 length is 14 residues. V lost 5 bases, J lost 0 bases, and 10 bases lay in between. The CDR3 DNA sequence: TGCGCCAGCAGTGTTCGGGGACACCAAGAGACCCAGTACTTC. It specifies CASSVRGHQETQYF.

The rearrangement links TRBV27 to TRBJ2-4; D gene uncertain. The V end was cut by 4 bases, the J end by 1 base, with 2 bases between. This CDR3 spans 12 amino acids. Per the germline V gene, CDR1 is MNHEY and CDR2 is SMNVEV (reference sequence). The CDR3 DNA reads as TGTGCCAGCAGTTCGGCCAAAAACATTCAGTACTTC. Translation: CASSSAKNIQYF.

The J gene is TRBJ2-7, the V gene TRBV5-1; weak D call: TRBD1 (6 bases). Germline loops: CDR1 SGHRS, CDR2 YFSETQ. The CDR3 consists of 13 residues. V lost 4 bases, J lost 5 bases, and 13 bases lay in between. Here the CDR3 DNA reads TGCGCCAGCAGCGCGTGGGGGCGAGACGAGCAGTACTTC. Residues: CASSAWGRDEQYF.

The rearrangement joins TRBV14 to TRBJ2-7; D not certain. The germline gives CDR1 SGHDN, CDR2 FVKESK. This CDR3 contains 13 residues. Trimming shortened V by 3 bases and J by 6 bases, and 12 bases separated the two germline ends. Here the CDR3 DNA reads TGTGCCAGCAGCCAGGCGGATGTGGGCGAGCAGTACTTC. Protein: CASSQADVGEQYF.

This rearrangement joins TRBV28 to TRBJ2-7; D could derive from TRBD1 or TRBD2 (5 bases each). Germline V CDR1 and CDR2: MDHEN, SYDVKM. The V and J ends lost 2 bases and 3 bases respectively, with 11 bases between them. The CDR3 totals 14 residues. The CDR3 spells CASSLEGSGYEQYF. The CDR3 DNA reads TGTGCCAGCAGTTTAGAGGGGTCCGGCTACGAGCAGTACTTC.